The source of this T cell receptor (beta chain) is a study of OX40 agonist ivuxolimab in advanced cancers. Study background: Patients were treated with intravenous ivuxolimab, dosed at 0.01 to 10 mg/kg and infused every 2 weeks. Overall study results and limits: On average, CD8+ T cells showed a greater number of expanded clones than CD4+. At doses 0.1 to 3.0 mg/kg, CD4+ and CD8+ clones expanded.

Worth noting for this clone: Its antigen is currently unknown.

The V end lost 0 bases, the J end lost 4 bases, and 15 bases lay between the germline ends. Germline CDR1 is SGHDN and CDR2 is FVKESK. This CDR3 has 16 amino acids. Only in-frame clones appear in the TCRdb table, and some are missing; sequencing was by immunoSEQ multiplex PCR. The sample consists of tens of thousands of clones, about 93% of them appearing once. The sequencing here drew on CD4+ or CD8+ T cells sorted from blood, taken in a trial of the OX40 agonist ivuxolimab. This rearrangement joins TRBV14 to TRBJ1-2; unclear D gene. This TCR came from an adult with an advanced solid tumor such as melanoma, head and neck, liver or kidney cancer. CDR3: CASSQELSSLFYGYTF. The CDR3 DNA follows: TGTGCCAGCAGCCAAGAACTTTCCAGCCTTTTCTATGGCTACACCTTC.